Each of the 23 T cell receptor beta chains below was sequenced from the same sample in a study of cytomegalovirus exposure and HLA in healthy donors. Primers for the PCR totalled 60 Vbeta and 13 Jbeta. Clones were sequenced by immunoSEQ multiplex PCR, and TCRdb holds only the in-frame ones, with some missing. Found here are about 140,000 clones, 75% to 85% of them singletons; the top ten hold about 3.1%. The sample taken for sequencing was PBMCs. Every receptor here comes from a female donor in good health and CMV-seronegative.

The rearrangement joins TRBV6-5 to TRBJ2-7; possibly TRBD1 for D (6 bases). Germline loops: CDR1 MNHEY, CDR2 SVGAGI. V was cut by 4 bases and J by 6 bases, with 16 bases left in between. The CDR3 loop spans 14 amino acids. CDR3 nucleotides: TGTGCCAGCAGTTTCCAGGGGAATTCTTTCGAGCAGTACTTC. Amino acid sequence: CASSFQGNSFEQYF.

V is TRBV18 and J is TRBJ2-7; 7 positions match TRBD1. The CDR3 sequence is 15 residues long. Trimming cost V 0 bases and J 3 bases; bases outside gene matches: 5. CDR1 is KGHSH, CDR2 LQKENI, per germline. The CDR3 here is CASSPPAGGSYEQYF. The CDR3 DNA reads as TGTGCCAGCTCACCACCGGCAGGGGGTAGCTACGAGCAGTACTTC.

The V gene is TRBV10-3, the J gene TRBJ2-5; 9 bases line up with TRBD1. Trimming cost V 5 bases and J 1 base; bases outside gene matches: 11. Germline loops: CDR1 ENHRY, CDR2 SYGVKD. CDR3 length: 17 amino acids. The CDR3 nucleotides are TGTGCCATCAGTCCCGGGACAGGGTTCGGGATCCAAGAGACCCAGTACTTC. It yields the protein CAISPGTGFGIQETQYF.

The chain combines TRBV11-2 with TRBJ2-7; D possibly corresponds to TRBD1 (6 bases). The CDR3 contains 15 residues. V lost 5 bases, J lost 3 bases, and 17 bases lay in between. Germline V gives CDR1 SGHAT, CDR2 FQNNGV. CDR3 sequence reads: CASSPGESYLYEQYF. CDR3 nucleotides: TGTGCCAGCAGCCCAGGGGAATCGTATCTCTACGAGCAGTACTTC. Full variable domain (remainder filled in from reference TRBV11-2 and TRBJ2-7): EAGVAQSPRYKIIEKRQSVAFWCNPISGHATLYWYQQILGQGPKLLIQFQNNGVVDDSQLPKDRFSAERLKGVDSTLKIQPAKLEDSAVYLCASSPGESYLYEQYFGPGTRLTVT.

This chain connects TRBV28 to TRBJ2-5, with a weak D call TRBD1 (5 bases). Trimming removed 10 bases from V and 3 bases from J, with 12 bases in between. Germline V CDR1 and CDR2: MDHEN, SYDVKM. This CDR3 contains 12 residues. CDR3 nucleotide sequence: TGTGCCACCGACAGAACCAAAGAGACCCAGTACTTC. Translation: CATDRTKETQYF. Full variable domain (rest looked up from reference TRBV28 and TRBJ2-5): DVKVTQSSRYLVKRTGEKVFLECVQDMDHENMFWYRQDPGLGLRLIYFSYDVKMKEKGDIPEGYSVSREKKERFSLILESASTNQTSMYLCATDRTKETQYFGPGTRLLVL.

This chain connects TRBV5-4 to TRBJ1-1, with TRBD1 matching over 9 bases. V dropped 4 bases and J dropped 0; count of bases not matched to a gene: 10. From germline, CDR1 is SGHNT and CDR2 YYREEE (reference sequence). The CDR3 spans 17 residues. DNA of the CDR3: TGTGCCAGCAGCCCACCGGGACAGGGCGGTGTGAACACTGAAGCTTTCTTT. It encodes CASSPPGQGGVNTEAFF. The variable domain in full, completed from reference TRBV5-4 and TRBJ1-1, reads ETGVTQSPTHLIKTRGQQVTLRCSSQSGHNTVSWYQQALGQGPQFIFQYYREEENGRGNFPPRFSGLQFPNYSSELNVNALELDDSALYLCASSPPGQGGVNTEAFFGQGTRLTVV.

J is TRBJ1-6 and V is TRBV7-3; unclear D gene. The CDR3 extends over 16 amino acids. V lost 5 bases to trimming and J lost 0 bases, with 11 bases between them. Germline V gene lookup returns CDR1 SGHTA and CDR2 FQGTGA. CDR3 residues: CASSLQARSYNSPLHF. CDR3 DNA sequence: TGTGCCAGCAGCCTCCAGGCCCGCTCCTATAATTCACCCCTCCACTTT.

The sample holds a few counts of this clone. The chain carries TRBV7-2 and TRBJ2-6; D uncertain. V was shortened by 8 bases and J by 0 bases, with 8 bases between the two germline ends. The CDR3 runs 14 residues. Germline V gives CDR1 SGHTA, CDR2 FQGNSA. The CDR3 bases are TGTGCCAGCGGGCCCGTCTCTGGGGCCAACGTCCTGACTTTC. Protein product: CASGPVSGANVLTF.

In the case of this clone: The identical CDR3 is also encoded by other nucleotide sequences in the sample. DNA of the CDR3: TGTGCCAGCAGCTTCAGCTCCTACGAGCAGTACTTC. The encoded protein is CASSFSSYEQYF. This chain joins TRBV7-2 and TRBJ2-7; no clear D gene. V was trimmed by 3 bases and J by 0 bases, leaving 3 bases between them. The CDR3 sequence is 12 residues long. CDR1 SGHTA and CDR2 FQGNSA come from the germline V gene.

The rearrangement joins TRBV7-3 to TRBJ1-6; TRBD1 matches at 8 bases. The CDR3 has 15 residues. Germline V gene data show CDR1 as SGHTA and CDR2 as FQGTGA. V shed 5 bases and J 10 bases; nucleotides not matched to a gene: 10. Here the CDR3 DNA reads TGTGCCAGCAGCCTTAGGGCGCAGGGGGCCTCACCCCTCCACTTT. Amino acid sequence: CASSLRAQGASPLHF.

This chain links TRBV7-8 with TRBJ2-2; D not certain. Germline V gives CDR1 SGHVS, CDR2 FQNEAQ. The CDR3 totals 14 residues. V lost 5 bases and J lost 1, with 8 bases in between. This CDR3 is CASSSRLNTGELFF. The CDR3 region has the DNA TGTGCCAGCAGCAGCAGGCTGAACACCGGGGAGCTGTTTTTT.

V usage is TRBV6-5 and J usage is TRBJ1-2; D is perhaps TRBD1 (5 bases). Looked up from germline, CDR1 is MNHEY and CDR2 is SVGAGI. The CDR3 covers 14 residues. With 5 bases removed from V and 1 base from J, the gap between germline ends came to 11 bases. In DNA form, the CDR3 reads TGTGCCAGCAGTCCGAACAGGATTAACTATGGCTACACCTTC. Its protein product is CASSPNRINYGYTF.

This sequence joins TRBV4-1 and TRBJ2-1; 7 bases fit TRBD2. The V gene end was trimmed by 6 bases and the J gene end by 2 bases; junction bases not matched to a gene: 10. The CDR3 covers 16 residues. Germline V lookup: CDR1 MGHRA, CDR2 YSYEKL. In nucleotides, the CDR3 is TGCGCCAGCAGTCCCGGTGGGGGGAGGGCCTACAATGAGCAGTTCTTC. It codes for CASSPGGGRAYNEQFF.

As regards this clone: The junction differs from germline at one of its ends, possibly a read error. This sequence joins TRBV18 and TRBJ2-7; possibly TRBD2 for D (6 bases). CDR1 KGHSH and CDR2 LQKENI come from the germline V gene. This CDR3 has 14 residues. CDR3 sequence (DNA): TGTGCCAGCTCACCACGGGACTCATCCTCCGAGCAGTACTTC. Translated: CASSPRDSSSEQYF.

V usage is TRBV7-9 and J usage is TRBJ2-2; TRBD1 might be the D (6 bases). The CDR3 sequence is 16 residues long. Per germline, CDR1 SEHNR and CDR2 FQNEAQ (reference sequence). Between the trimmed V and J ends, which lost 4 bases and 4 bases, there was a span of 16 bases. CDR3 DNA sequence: TGTGCCAGCAGCTCGCTGACAGGACCTATCACCGGGGAGCTGTTTTTT. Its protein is CASSSLTGPITGELFF.

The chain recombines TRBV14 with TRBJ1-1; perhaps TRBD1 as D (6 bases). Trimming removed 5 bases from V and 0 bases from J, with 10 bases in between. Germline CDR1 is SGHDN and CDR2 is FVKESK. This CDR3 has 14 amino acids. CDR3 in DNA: TGTGCCAGCAGCTACGGGACAATGAACACTGAAGCTTTCTTT. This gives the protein CASSYGTMNTEAFF.

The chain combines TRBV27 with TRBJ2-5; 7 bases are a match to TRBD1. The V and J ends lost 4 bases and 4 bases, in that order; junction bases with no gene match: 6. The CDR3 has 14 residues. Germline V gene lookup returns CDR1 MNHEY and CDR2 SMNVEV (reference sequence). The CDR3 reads CASSSLDRAETQYF. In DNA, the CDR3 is TGTGCCAGCAGTTCCCTCGACAGGGCAGAGACCCAGTACTTC.

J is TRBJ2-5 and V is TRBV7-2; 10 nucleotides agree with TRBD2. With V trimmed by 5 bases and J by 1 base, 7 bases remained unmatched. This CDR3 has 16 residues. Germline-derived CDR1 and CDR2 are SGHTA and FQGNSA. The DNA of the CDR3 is TGTGCCAGCAGCATCCCTAGCGGGAGTGTCCAAGAGACCCAGTACTTC. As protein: CASSIPSGSVQETQYF.

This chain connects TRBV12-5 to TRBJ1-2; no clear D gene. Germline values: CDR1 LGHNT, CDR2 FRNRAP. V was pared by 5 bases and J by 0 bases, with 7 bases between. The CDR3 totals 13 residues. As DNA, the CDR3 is TGTGCTAGTGGTGCGGTGGCTAACTATGGCTACACCTTC. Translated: CASGAVANYGYTF.

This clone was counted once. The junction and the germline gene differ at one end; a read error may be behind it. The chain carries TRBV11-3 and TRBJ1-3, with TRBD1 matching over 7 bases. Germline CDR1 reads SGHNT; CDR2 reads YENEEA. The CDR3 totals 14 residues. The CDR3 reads CASSKGQSENTIYF. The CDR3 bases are TGTGCCAGCAGCAAGGGACAGTCTGAAAACACCATATATTTT.

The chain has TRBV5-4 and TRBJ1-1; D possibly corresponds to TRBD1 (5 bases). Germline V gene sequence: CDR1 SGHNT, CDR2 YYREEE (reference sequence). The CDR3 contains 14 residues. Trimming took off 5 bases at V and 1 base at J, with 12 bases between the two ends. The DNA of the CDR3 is TGTGCCAGCAGGTGGGCAGGGAAGAACACTGAAGCTTTCTTT. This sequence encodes CASRWAGKNTEAFF.

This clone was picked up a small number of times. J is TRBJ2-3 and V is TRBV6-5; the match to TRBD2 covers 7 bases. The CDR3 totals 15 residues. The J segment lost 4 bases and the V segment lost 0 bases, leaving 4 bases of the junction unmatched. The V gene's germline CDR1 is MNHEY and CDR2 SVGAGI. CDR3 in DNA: TGTGCCAGCAGTTACTCGGCTAGCGGTCCAGATACGCAGTATTTT. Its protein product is CASSYSASGPDTQYF.

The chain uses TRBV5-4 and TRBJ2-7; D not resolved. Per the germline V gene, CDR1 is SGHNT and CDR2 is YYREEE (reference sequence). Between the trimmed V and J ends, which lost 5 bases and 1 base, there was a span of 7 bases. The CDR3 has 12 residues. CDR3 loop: CASSFQSYEQYF. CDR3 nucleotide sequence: TGTGCCAGCAGTTTCCAATCCTACGAGCAGTACTTC.